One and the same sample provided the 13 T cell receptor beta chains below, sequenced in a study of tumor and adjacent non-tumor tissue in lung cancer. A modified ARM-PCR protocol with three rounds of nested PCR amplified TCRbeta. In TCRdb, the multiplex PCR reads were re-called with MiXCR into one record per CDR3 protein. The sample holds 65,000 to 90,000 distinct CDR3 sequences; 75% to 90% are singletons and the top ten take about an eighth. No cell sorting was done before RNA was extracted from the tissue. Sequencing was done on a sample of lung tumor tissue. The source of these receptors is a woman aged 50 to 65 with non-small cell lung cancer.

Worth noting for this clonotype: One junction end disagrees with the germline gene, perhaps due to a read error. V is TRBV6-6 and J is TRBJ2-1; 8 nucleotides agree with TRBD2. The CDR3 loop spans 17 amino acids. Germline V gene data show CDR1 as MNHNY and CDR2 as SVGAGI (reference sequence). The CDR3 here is CASSYLVAGSMGDEQFF. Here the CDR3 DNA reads TGTGCAAGCAGTTACTTGGTAGCGGGGTCCATGGGGGATGAGCAGTTCTTC.

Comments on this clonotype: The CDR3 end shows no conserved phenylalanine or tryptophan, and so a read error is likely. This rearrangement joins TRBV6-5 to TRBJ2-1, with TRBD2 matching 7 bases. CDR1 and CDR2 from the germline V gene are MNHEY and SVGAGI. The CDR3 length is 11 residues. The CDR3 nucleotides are TGTGCCGGCAGTCTAGCGGATGAGCAGTTCTCC. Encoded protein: CAGSLADEQFS.

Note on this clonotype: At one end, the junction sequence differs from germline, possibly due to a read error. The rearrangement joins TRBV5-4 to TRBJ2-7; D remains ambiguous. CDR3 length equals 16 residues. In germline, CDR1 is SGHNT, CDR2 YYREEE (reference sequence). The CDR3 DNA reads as TGTGCCAGCAGTTTCCACCCGACCACCAGCACCTACGAGCAGTATTTC. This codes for CASSFHPTTSTYEQYF.

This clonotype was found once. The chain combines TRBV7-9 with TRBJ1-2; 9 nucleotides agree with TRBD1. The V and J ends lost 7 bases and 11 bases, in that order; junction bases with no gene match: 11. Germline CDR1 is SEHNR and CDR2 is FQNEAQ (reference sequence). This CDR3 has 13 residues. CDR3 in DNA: TGTGCCAGCAACGAGGGACAGGGAGAGGGTTACACCTTC. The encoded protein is CASNEGQGEGYTF.

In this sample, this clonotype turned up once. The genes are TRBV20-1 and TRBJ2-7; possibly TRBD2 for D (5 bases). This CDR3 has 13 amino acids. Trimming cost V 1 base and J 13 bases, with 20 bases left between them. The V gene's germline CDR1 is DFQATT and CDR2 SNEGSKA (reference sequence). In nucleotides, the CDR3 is TGCAGTGCTAGAGGGCGGGTCTCATACGGGCACTACTTC. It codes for CSARGRVSYGHYF.

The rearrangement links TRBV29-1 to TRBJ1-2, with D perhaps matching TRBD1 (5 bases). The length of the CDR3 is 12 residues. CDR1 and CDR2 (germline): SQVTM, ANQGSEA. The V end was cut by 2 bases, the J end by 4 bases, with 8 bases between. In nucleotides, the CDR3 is TGCAGCGTTGAATCCGGGGGCTATGGCTACACCTTC. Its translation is CSVESGGYGYTF.

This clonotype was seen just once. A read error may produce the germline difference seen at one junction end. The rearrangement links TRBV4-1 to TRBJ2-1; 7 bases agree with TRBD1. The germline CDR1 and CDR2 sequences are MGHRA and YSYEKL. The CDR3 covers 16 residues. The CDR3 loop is CATSHATPTGTDEQLF. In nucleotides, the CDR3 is TGCGCCACCAGCCACGCTACGCCGACAGGGACGGACGAACAGTTATTC.

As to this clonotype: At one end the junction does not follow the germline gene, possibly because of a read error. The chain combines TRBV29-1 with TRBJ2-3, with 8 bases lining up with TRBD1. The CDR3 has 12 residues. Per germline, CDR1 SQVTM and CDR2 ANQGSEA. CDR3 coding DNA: TGCAGCACCGGACAGGGCGGCGATACACAGTATTTT. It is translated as CSTGQGGDTQYF.

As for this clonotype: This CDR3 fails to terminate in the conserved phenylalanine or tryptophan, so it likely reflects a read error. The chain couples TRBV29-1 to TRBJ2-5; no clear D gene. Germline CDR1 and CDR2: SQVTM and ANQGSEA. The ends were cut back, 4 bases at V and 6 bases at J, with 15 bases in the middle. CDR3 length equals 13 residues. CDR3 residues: CSVAGAGLKTQYL. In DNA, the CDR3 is TGCAGCGTTGCGGGCGCCGGTTTGAAGACCCAGTACCTC.

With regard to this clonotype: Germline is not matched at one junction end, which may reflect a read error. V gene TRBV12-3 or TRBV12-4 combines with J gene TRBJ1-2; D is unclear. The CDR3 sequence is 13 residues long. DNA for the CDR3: TGTGTCAGCAGTATTAGCACTAATTATGGCTACACCTTC. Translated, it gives CVSSISTNYGYTF.

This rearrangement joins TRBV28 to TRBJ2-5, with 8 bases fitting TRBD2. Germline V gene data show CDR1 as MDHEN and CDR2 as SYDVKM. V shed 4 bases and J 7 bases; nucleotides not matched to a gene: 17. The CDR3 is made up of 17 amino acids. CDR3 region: CASSSLAGENLRVTQYF. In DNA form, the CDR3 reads TGTGCCAGCAGTTCCCTAGCGGGTGAAAATTTGCGAGTGACCCAGTACTTC.

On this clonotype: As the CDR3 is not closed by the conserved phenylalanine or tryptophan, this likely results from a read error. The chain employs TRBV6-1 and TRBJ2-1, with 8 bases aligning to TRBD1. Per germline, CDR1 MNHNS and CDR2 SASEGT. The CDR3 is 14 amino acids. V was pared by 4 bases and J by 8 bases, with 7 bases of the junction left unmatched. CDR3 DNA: TGTGCCAGCAGTGTACAGGGGGATAAATATGAGCAGTTCCTC. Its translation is CASSVQGDKYEQFL.

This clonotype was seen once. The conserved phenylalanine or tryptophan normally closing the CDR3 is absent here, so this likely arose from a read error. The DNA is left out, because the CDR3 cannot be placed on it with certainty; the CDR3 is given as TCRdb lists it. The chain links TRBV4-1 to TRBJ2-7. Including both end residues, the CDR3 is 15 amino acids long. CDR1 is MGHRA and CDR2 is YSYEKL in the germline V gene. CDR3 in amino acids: CASSQGAGSSYEQYL.